The next 16 T cell receptor beta chains were all read from a single sample in a study of human T cells and chemical hapten exposure. TCRdb itself ran the RACE reads through MiXCR, one entry per CDR3 protein. The sample has 50,000 to 65,000 distinct CDR3 sequences; roughly 6.7% are singletons. Time point in this sample: pre-sensitization, week 0. As for treatment: therapeutic diphenylcyclopropenone sensitization with weekly scalp DPC. Here the sequenced sample was whole blood, taken in connection with sensitization to the hapten diphenylcyclopropenone (DPC). Source of these receptors: a woman aged 25 to 39 with alopecia areata. Some clones in this sample may be carry-over from other donors' samples.

There are many counts of this clonotype. V and J are TRBV6-1 and TRBJ1-6, with D possibly TRBD1 on 6 matching bases. Trimming pared 8 bases from V and 10 bases from J, leaving 15 bases between. This CDR3 region has 13 residues. CDR1 and CDR2 (germline): MNHNS, SASEGT. The CDR3 region has the DNA TGTGCCAGCGTGACAGGTTTTAACTCACCCCTCCACTTT. It specifies CASVTGFNSPLHF.

This clonotype has a handful of counts. The rearrangement uses TRBV6-5 and TRBJ1-2; D remains ambiguous. The CDR3 contains 11 residues. Trimming pared 0 bases from V and 12 bases from J, leaving 8 bases between. The V gene's germline CDR1 is MNHEY and CDR2 SVGAGI. CDR3 in amino acids: CASSYSGGDTF. The CDR3 region has the DNA TGTGCCAGCAGTTACTCGGGAGGCGACACCTTC.

This clonotype was recorded many times. The CDR3 region is CASGLMGVRGASYGYTF. In DNA form, the CDR3 reads TGTGCTAGTGGTTTGATGGGGGTGCGGGGGGCCTCTTATGGCTACACCTTC. The chain links TRBV12-5 to TRBJ1-2, with D tentatively TRBD1 (6 bases). Trimming shortened V by 2 bases and J by 5 bases, and 21 bases separated the two germline ends. The CDR3 has 17 amino acids. The germline gives CDR1 LGHNT, CDR2 FRNRAP.

This clonotype was detected ten times or more. This sequence joins TRBV14 and TRBJ2-2; 10 nucleotides line up with TRBD1. Germline CDR1 SGHDN, CDR2 FVKESK. The CDR3 contains 15 residues. Trimming removed 2 bases from V and 4 bases from J; junction bases left unmatched: 1. DNA for the CDR3: TGTGCCAGCAGCCAATGGACAGGGGGCACCGGGGAGCTGTTTTTT. This sequence encodes CASSQWTGGTGELFF. Filled out from reference TRBV14 and TRBJ2-2, the complete variable domain reads EAGVTQFPSHSVIEKGQTVTLRCDPISGHDNLYWYRRVMGKEIKFLLHFVKESKQDESGMPNNRFLAERTGGTYSTLKVQPAELEDSGVYFCASSQWTGGTGELFFGEGSRLTVL.

This clonotype was detected many times. The V gene is TRBV5-1, the J gene TRBJ2-5, with 10 bases aligning to TRBD1. Per the germline V gene, CDR1 is SGHRS and CDR2 is YFSETQ. With V trimmed by 3 bases and J by 3 bases, 2 bases remained unmatched. The CDR3 is made up of 14 amino acids. CDR3 DNA: TGCGCCAGCAGCTCGGGGACAGGGGAAGAGACCCAGTACTTC. The encoded protein is CASSSGTGEETQYF.

The sample holds many counts of this clonotype. The chain recombines TRBV7-9 with TRBJ2-7, with 10 bases aligning to TRBD2. Germline V gene sequence: CDR1 SEHNR, CDR2 FQNEAQ (reference sequence). J lost 4 bases, V lost 4 bases, and 13 bases had no gene match. CDR3 length: 17 amino acids. CDR3 coding DNA: TGTGCCAGCAGCTCGCCCCCCATAGCGGGGGGCTGGTACGAGCAGTACTTC. It specifies CASSSPPIAGGWYEQYF.

This clonotype was picked up a small number of times. The chain has TRBV29-1 and TRBJ1-1; unclear D gene. V was clipped by 1 base and J by 1 base, with 10 bases between them. CDR1 is SQVTM, CDR2 ANQGSEA, per germline. The CDR3 covers 14 residues. The DNA for the CDR3 is TGCAGCGTTGAAGGTACGATGAAGAACACTGAAGCTTTCTTT. Amino acids: CSVEGTMKNTEAFF.

In nucleotides, the CDR3 is TGTGCCAGCAGTGAAGGAGGCGGGGCAGACCGTAACTATGGCTACACCTTC. Its protein is CASSEGGGADRNYGYTF. The rearrangement joins TRBV25-1 to TRBJ1-2, with D perhaps TRBD1 (5 bases). Germline V gene data show CDR1 as MGHDK and CDR2 as SYGVNS. V lost 2 bases, J lost 1 base, and 17 bases lay in between. This CDR3 is 17 amino acids long.

This rearrangement joins TRBV20-1 to TRBJ2-5, with D possibly matching TRBD2 (6 bases). CDR1 is DFQATT and CDR2 is SNEGSKA in the germline V gene (reference sequence). This CDR3 region has 16 residues. V lost 3 bases and J 1 base, leaving 18 bases between the germline ends. The CDR3 here is CSASAVLAGSQETQYF. The CDR3 nucleotides read TGCAGTGCTAGCGCGGTTTTGGCGGGGAGCCAAGAGACCCAGTACTTC.

This clonotype was counted ten times or more. This chain uses TRBV6-1 with TRBJ2-1, with 10 bases aligning to TRBD2. The trim removed 5 bases at V and 5 bases at J, leaving 9 bases unmatched. The germline V gene has CDR1 MNHNS and CDR2 SASEGT. This CDR3 spans 16 amino acids. CDR3 nucleotides: TGTGCCAGCAGTCCCCTTAGCGGGGGGTCCAACAATGAGCAGTTCTTC. Translating it yields CASSPLSGGSNNEQFF.

This clonotype was observed a few times. V is TRBV7-8 and J is TRBJ2-5, with 7 nucleotides matching TRBD1. CDR1 is SGHVS, CDR2 FQNEAQ, per germline. CDR3 size: 14 residues. The V gene end was trimmed by 1 base and the J gene end by 1 base; junction bases not matched to a gene: 0. Written as DNA, the CDR3 is TGTGCCAGCAGCTTAGGGACAGGCCAAGAGACCCAGTACTTC. This gives the protein CASSLGTGQETQYF.

This chain links TRBV7-9 with TRBJ2-5; TRBD1 is a possible D gene (5 bases). The CDR3 is 15 residues long. V was cut by 5 bases and J by 2 bases, with 15 bases left in between. Germline CDR1 is SEHNR and CDR2 is FQNEAQ (reference sequence). This CDR3 reads CASSLRQKKQETQYF. The DNA of the CDR3 is TGTGCCAGCAGCCTCCGACAGAAAAAACAAGAGACCCAGTACTTC. The full variable domain, rest sourced from reference TRBV7-9 and TRBJ2-5, is DTGVSQNPRHKITKRGQNVTFRCDPISEHNRLYWYRQTLGQGPEFLTYFQNEAQLEKSRLLSDRFSAERPKGSFSTLEIQRTEQGDSAMYLCASSLRQKKQETQYFGPGTRLLVL.

This clonotype was detected many times. This chain uses TRBV20-1 with TRBJ1-2; perhaps TRBD1 as D (5 bases). V lost 5 bases and J 9 bases, leaving 19 bases between the germline ends. Per the germline V gene, CDR1 is DFQATT and CDR2 is SNEGSKA (reference sequence). This CDR3 has 13 amino acids. The CDR3 DNA sequence: TGCAGTGCTTGGAAGGACAAATCTATGAGCTACACCTTC. This translates into CSAWKDKSMSYTF.

This clonotype has only a few counts. A read error is possible here, since a much larger clone lies one base away. The chain recombines TRBV2 with TRBJ2-7; D gene unclear. Germline lookup yields CDR1 SNHLY and CDR2 FYNNEI. V lost 4 bases and J lost 0, with 13 bases in between. The length of the CDR3 is 15 residues. DNA for the CDR3: TGTGCCAGCAGTGGCACATTCACCTGCTCCTACGAGCAGTACTTC. As protein: CASSGTFTCSYEQYF. The whole variable domain, remainder taken from reference TRBV2 and TRBJ2-7, is EPEVTQTPSHQVTQMGQEVILRCVPISNHLYFYWYRQILGQKVEFLVSFYNNEISEKSEIFDDQFSVERPDGSNFTLKIRSTKLEDSAMYFCASSGTFTCSYEQYFGPGTRLTVT.

This clonotype was picked up many times. The CDR3 spells CASSYRRGNEQFF. Written as DNA, the CDR3 is TGTGCCAGCAGCTACCGTCGTGGGAATGAGCAGTTCTTC. V usage is TRBV7-9 and J usage is TRBJ2-1; no definite D call. Trimming removed 4 bases at V and 7 bases at J, with 11 bases between. The CDR3 contains 13 residues. CDR1 SEHNR and CDR2 FQNEAQ come from the germline V gene (reference sequence).

The chain combines TRBV7-2 with TRBJ2-5, with 9 bases aligning to TRBD2. With 5 bases clipped from V and 1 base from J, the junction kept 8 bases outside the gene matches. This CDR3 has 16 residues. Germline lookup yields CDR1 SGHTA and CDR2 FQGNSA. The CDR3 coding sequence is TGTGCCAGCAGCCGCCGAGGTAGCGGGGGCCAAGAGACCCAGTACTTC. Its protein is CASSRRGSGGQETQYF.